One sample yielded the 9 T cell receptor beta chains listed below, sequenced in a study of shared clonotypes between healthy human individuals. Naive CD8 cells lacked CD45RO and underwent positive selection for CCR7, leaving out terminally differentiated effector memory CD45RA+ cells. The data were produced by immunoSEQ multiplex PCR, yet TCRdb's version contains in-frame clones alone and is incomplete. The sample includes 2 million or so clones, over 85% seen only once; the top ten take about 1.1%. Source material: naive CD8+ T cells sorted from blood. The receptors originated from a young man in good health.

This clone was seen just once. The chain is built from TRBV4-1 and TRBJ1-2, with 8 bases aligning to TRBD1. CDR3 size: 14 residues. Germline lookup yields CDR1 MGHRA and CDR2 YSYEKL. J was trimmed by 7 bases and V by 6 bases; bases with no gene match: 10. The CDR3 region is CASRPAGGAGGYTF. In nucleotides, the CDR3 is TGCGCCAGCAGACCCGCAGGGGGCGCCGGTGGCTACACCTTC.

The chain couples TRBV10-3 to TRBJ2-2; 9 bases map to TRBD1. CDR3 length: 16 amino acids. V trimming: 9 bases; J trimming: 4 bases; junction bases outside the gene matches: 12. The germline CDR1 and CDR2 sequences are ENHRY and SYGVKD. DNA for the CDR3: TGTGCCATACGGTCCGGACAGGGGTTAGGCACCGGGGAGCTGTTTTTT. Amino acids: CAIRSGQGLGTGELFF.

Points on this clone: The junction does not match germline at one end; this may be a read error. The genes are TRBV7-7 and TRBJ2-1, with 7 bases that match TRBD1. Germline CDR1 reads SSHAT; CDR2 reads FNYEAQ (reference sequence). The CDR3 has 15 amino acids. The DNA of the CDR3 is TGTGCTAGCAGCCCCCGGACAGGCCCCTACAATGAGCAGTTCTTC. Translated: CASSPRTGPYNEQFF.

V usage is TRBV6-1 and J usage is TRBJ2-7; 11 positions agree with TRBD1. This CDR3 region has 14 residues. J lost 5 bases, V lost 3 bases, and 3 bases had no gene match. The germline gives CDR1 MNHNS, CDR2 SASEGT. The CDR3 protein is CASSEDRGHNEQYF. In DNA form, the CDR3 reads TGTGCCAGCAGTGAGGACAGGGGGCACAACGAGCAGTACTTC.

The chain uses TRBV28 and TRBJ1-1; no clear D. The CDR3 extends over 13 amino acids. V was pared by 5 bases and J by 0 bases, with 7 bases between. Germline V CDR1 and CDR2: MDHEN, SYDVKM. The CDR3 here is CASSTQMNTEAFF. Here the CDR3 DNA reads TGTGCCAGCAGTACCCAGATGAACACTGAAGCTTTCTTT.

The CDR3 DNA sequence: TGCGCCAGCAGCCATGGTTCGATAGGCTACGAGCAGTACTTC. It yields the protein CASSHGSIGYEQYF. The chain couples TRBV4-3 to TRBJ2-7; D remains unclear. This CDR3 comprises 14 residues. CDR1 is LGHNA and CDR2 is YSLEER in the germline V gene. Trimming stripped 3 bases from V and 3 bases from J, with 12 bases between.

A remark on this clone: One end of the junction is discordant with germline, which a read error may explain. The V call is TRBV5-6, the J call TRBJ1-1, with unresolved D. The CDR3 is made up of 14 amino acids. Germline CDR1 SGHDT, CDR2 YYEEEE. This CDR3 reads CASSFEVENAEAFF. Here the CDR3 DNA reads TGTGCCAGCAGCTTTGAGGTGGAGAACGCTGAAGCTTTCTTT.

This clone was seen just once. The J gene is TRBJ1-1, the V gene TRBV10-1, with TRBD1 matching over 9 bases. V gave up 2 bases and J gave up 5 bases; unmatched junction bases: 3. Per germline, CDR1 WNHNN and CDR2 SYGVQD (reference sequence). The CDR3 covers 14 residues. As DNA, the CDR3 is TGCGCCAGCAGTGAGAACAGGGGGCGGACTGAAGCTTTCTTT. This translates into CASSENRGRTEAFF.

This chain joins TRBV27 and TRBJ2-2, with 10 bases fitting TRBD2. Losses at the gene ends were 5 bases for V and 1 base for J; bases not matched to a gene: 1. Germline V gene lookup returns CDR1 MNHEY and CDR2 SMNVEV (reference sequence). CDR3 length: 15 amino acids. The CDR3 here is CASSPSGRNTGELFF. Here the CDR3 DNA reads TGTGCCAGCAGTCCTAGCGGGAGGAACACCGGGGAGCTGTTTTTT.